The 29 T cell receptor beta chains below come from one sample, sequenced in a study of blood T cell repertoires in COVID-19. The table came from immunoSEQ multiplex PCR; TCRdb's copy has only in-frame clones and leaves some out. The sample yields roughly 230,000 clones, 90% seen once. The sequencing sample was made of peripheral blood. The receptors originated from a woman aged 55-70 years with COVID-19, enrolled during active disease.

CDR3 sequence (DNA): TGTGCCAGCAGCTTAGTCCCGGGATTAAAACCAGAGACCCAGTACTTC. Translation gives CASSLVPGLKPETQYF. V gene TRBV7-2 combines with J gene TRBJ2-5; TRBD2 might be the D (5 bases). Trimming took off 1 base at V and 4 bases at J, with 16 bases between the two ends. The CDR3 is 16 residues long. The germline V gene encodes CDR1 SGHTA and CDR2 FQGNSA. Combining the CDR3 with reference TRBV7-2 and TRBJ2-5 gives the whole variable domain GAGVSQSPSNKVTEKGKDVELRCDPISGHTALYWYRQSLGQGLEFLIYFQGNSAPDKSGLPSDRFSAERTGGSVSTLTIQRTQQEDSAVYLCASSLVPGLKPETQYFGPGTRLLVL.

The CDR3 sequence: CASTTGSYSPLHF. The DNA for the CDR3 is TGTGCCAGCACTACAGGGTCTTACTCACCCCTCCACTTT. This chain connects TRBV2 to TRBJ1-6, with D possibly being TRBD1 (6 bases). The V end was cut by 7 bases, the J end by 10 bases, with 14 bases between. From germline, CDR1 is SNHLY and CDR2 FYNNEI. This CDR3 is built from 13 residues.

The chain couples TRBV5-4 to TRBJ1-4; TRBD1 matches 7 bases. This CDR3 has 15 residues. J was trimmed by 6 bases and V by 4 bases; bases with no gene match: 9. Germline V gives CDR1 SGHNT, CDR2 YYREEE (reference sequence). CDR3 DNA: TGTGCCAGCAGCCTAATCGGGAGGGGGCATGAAAAACTGTTTTTT. Protein: CASSLIGRGHEKLFF.

V is TRBV7-9 and J is TRBJ1-2; TRBD1 agrees at 8 bases. This CDR3 contains 17 residues. CDR1 is SEHNR, CDR2 FQNEAQ, per germline (reference sequence). Trimming at V came to 1 base and at J to 6 bases, leaving 13 bases not matched to a gene. The CDR3 DNA follows: TGTGCCAGCAGCTTAGTGCTACTTGGACAGGGTTCGAATGGCTACACCTTC. Translating gives CASSLVLLGQGSNGYTF.

This chain connects TRBV24-1 to TRBJ2-7, with D unresolved. V dropped 3 bases and J dropped 6 bases, with 11 bases sitting between them. CDR1 is KGHDR, CDR2 SFDVKD, per germline. This CDR3 has 13 amino acids. The CDR3 DNA follows: TGTGCCACCAGTGATGGGCCCCTCGGCGAGCAGTACTTC. This translates into CATSDGPLGEQYF.

This clone came up a few times. The CDR3 DNA follows: TGCGCCAGCAGCCAAGACATATTCCGGGGGTTGGGGCGGAATAATGAAAAACTGTTTTTT. Translating gives CASSQDIFRGLGRNNEKLFF. The chain recombines TRBV4-3 with TRBJ1-4, with D perhaps matching TRBD1 (5 bases). Trimming removed 0 bases at V and 4 bases at J, with 24 bases between. Germline lookup yields CDR1 LGHNA and CDR2 YSLEER. CDR3 length: 20 residues.

The V and J genes are TRBV19 and TRBJ2-3; 9 bases fit TRBD1. The CDR3 is 14 amino acids. J was trimmed by 3 bases and V by 10 bases; bases with no gene match: 8. Germline V gene sequence: CDR1 LNHDA, CDR2 SQIVND (reference sequence). The CDR3 nucleotides are TGTGCCATTGGGACAGGGATTGGGACAGATACGCAGTATTTT. This gives the protein CAIGTGIGTDTQYF. Full variable domain (remainder filled in from reference TRBV19 and TRBJ2-3): DGGITQSPKYLFRKEGQNVTLSCEQNLNHDAMYWYRQDPGQGLRLIYYSQIVNDFQKGDIAEGYSVSREKKESFPLTVTSAQKNPTAFYLCAIGTGIGTDTQYFGPGTRLTVL.

This chain connects TRBV12-3 or TRBV12-4 to TRBJ2-3; 11 bases are shared with TRBD2. The CDR3 runs to 13 residues. V gave up 4 bases and J gave up 15 bases; unmatched junction bases: 9. The CDR3: CASSSSGGTRPYF. CDR3 bases: TGTGCCAGCAGTTCTAGCGGGGGGACCCGTCCATATTTT.

This clone was counted a single time. This chain's CDR3 is CASSTSGGSSTEAFF. The CDR3 DNA reads as TGTGCCAGTAGTACCTCAGGGGGATCGAGCACTGAAGCTTTCTTT. V is TRBV19 and J is TRBJ1-1, with 7 positions matching TRBD1. Germline V gene lookup returns CDR1 LNHDA and CDR2 SQIVND (reference sequence). The V gene end was trimmed by 4 bases and the J gene end by 4 bases; junction bases not matched to a gene: 9. The CDR3 extends over 15 amino acids.

J is TRBJ2-3 and V is TRBV5-1, with D perhaps TRBD2 (7 bases). The germline V gene has CDR1 SGHRS and CDR2 YFSETQ. The ends were cut back, 4 bases at V and 2 bases at J, with 14 bases in the middle. The CDR3 runs 15 residues. DNA of the CDR3: TGCGCCAGCAGCCGCCGGGGGGCACACACAGATACGCAGTATTTT. Amino acid sequence: CASSRRGAHTDTQYF.

The chain joins TRBV7-2 to TRBJ1-6; 7 bases are a match to TRBD1. The CDR3 covers 19 residues. Germline CDR1 is SGHTA and CDR2 is FQGNSA. Losses at the gene ends were 1 base for V and 9 bases for J; bases not matched to a gene: 18. CDR3 residues: CASSLVLRTGTSVGSPLHF. The CDR3 bases are TGTGCCAGCAGCTTAGTATTGAGGACAGGCACTTCGGTCGGTTCACCCCTCCACTTT.

The CDR3 DNA follows: TGTGCCAGTAGTATTCAGCGTAAAGAGACCCAGTACTTC. This encodes CASSIQRKETQYF. V and J are TRBV19 and TRBJ2-5; D is unresolved. V dropped 3 bases and J dropped 3 bases, with 8 bases sitting between them. The CDR3 has 13 residues. The V gene's germline CDR1 is LNHDA and CDR2 SQIVND (reference sequence).

The chain employs TRBV5-1 and TRBJ1-1; 8 bases map to TRBD1. The J segment lost 1 base and the V segment lost 1 base, leaving 3 bases of the junction unmatched. The CDR3 contains 15 residues. Germline V CDR1 and CDR2: SGHRS, YFSETQ. CDR3: CASSLSGTGNTEAFF. CDR3 coding DNA: TGCGCCAGCAGCTTGTCCGGGACAGGGAACACTGAAGCTTTCTTT. Combining the CDR3 with reference TRBV5-1 and TRBJ1-1 gives the whole variable domain KAGVTQTPRYLIKTRGQQVTLSCSPISGHRSVSWYQQTPGQGLQFLFEYFSETQRNKGNFPGRFSGRQFSNSRSEMNVSTLELGDSALYLCASSLSGTGNTEAFFGQGTRLTVV.

The rearrangement uses TRBV5-3 and TRBJ1-1, with D hard to call. TRBV5-3 is designated an ORF whose function remains uncertain. Between the trimmed V and J ends, which lost 1 base and 1 base, there was a span of 20 bases. The CDR3 spans 18 residues. The CDR3 bases are TGTGCCAGAAGCTTGCGGATGAGTAGTTCGGGGTCGAACACTGAAGCTTTCTTT. This sequence encodes CARSLRMSSSGSNTEAFF.

The chain has TRBV6-5 and TRBJ2-4, with a tentative D call TRBD1 (5 bases). From germline, CDR1 is MNHEY and CDR2 SVGAGI. V gave up 7 bases and J gave up 0 bases, with 10 bases separating them. CDR3 length equals 14 residues. This CDR3 is CASIKGAAKNIQYF. The CDR3 DNA is TGTGCCAGCATTAAAGGGGCAGCCAAAAACATTCAGTACTTC.

This chain connects TRBV7-2 to TRBJ2-7; 11 bases match TRBD1. Germline V CDR1 and CDR2: SGHTA, FQGNSA. The CDR3 is made up of 14 amino acids. Unmatched junction bases numbered 5, after V lost 5 bases and J lost 5 bases. The CDR3 region is CASSPDRGLDEQYF. In DNA form, the CDR3 reads TGTGCCAGCAGCCCGGACAGGGGGCTCGACGAGCAGTACTTC. The entire variable domain, with the rest obtained from reference TRBV7-2 and TRBJ2-7, is as follows: GAGVSQSPSNKVTEKGKDVELRCDPISGHTALYWYRQSLGQGLEFLIYFQGNSAPDKSGLPSDRFSAERTGGSVSTLTIQRTQQEDSAVYLCASSPDRGLDEQYFGPGTRLTVT.

Turning to this clone: Other nucleotide sequences in the sample specify the same CDR3. This chain joins TRBV6-5 and TRBJ2-1, with TRBD1 matching 7 bases. This CDR3 spans 16 amino acids. Germline V lookup: CDR1 MNHEY, CDR2 SVGAGI. The V gene end was trimmed by 0 bases and the J gene end by 2 bases; junction bases not matched to a gene: 4. CDR3 loop: CASSYSNRGPYNEQFF. In DNA form, the CDR3 reads TGTGCCAGCAGTTACTCGAACAGGGGACCCTACAATGAGCAGTTCTTC.

This sequence joins TRBV5-4 and TRBJ1-1; TRBD1 matches at 7 bases. There are 15 residues in the CDR3. Germline V gene sequence: CDR1 SGHNT, CDR2 YYREEE (reference sequence). The trim removed 0 bases at V and 4 bases at J, leaving 6 bases unmatched. CDR3 DNA sequence: TGTGCCAGCAGCTTGGGACAGGGCAAGGCCACTGAAGCTTTCTTT. Residues: CASSLGQGKATEAFF.

The chain employs TRBV7-2 and TRBJ2-3, with D possibly matching TRBD1 (5 bases). The CDR3 consists of 16 residues. Per the germline V gene, CDR1 is SGHTA and CDR2 is FQGNSA. Trimming shortened V by 5 bases and J by 5 bases, and 20 bases separated the two germline ends. CDR3 nucleotide sequence: TGTGCCAGCAGCCCAAGGGGCCTACCACCAAAAGATACGCAGTATTTT. Translation: CASSPRGLPPKDTQYF.

The V gene is TRBV7-9, the J gene TRBJ2-7; weak D call: TRBD1 (5 bases). This CDR3 contains 14 residues. The V gene lost 5 bases and the J gene lost 4 bases, with 15 bases spanning the gap. The V gene's germline CDR1 is SEHNR and CDR2 FQNEAQ (reference sequence). CDR3 in amino acids: CASSPRQGGYEQYF. As DNA, the CDR3 is TGTGCCAGCAGCCCCCGGCAGGGTGGTTACGAGCAGTACTTC.

CDR3 in DNA: TGTGCCAGCAGCCACGGACATTATAATTCACCCCTCCACTTT. This codes for CASSHGHYNSPLHF. This chain uses TRBV7-3 with TRBJ1-6; possible D gene TRBD1, 5 bases. Germline V gives CDR1 SGHTA, CDR2 FQGTGA. The CDR3 covers 14 residues. V lost 5 bases to trimming and J lost 4 bases, with 9 bases between them.

The CDR3 DNA sequence: TGTGCCATCAGTGAACGGACAGGTCCTGGCTACACCTTC. It specifies CAISERTGPGYTF. The chain joins TRBV10-3 to TRBJ1-2; the match to TRBD1 covers 7 bases. Germline lookup yields CDR1 ENHRY and CDR2 SYGVKD. This CDR3 region has 13 residues. Losses at the gene ends were 3 bases for V and 7 bases for J; bases not matched to a gene: 5.

This chain connects TRBV30 to TRBJ1-5; D might be TRBD1 (5 bases). This CDR3 region has 14 residues. V lost 2 bases to trimming and J lost 1 base, with 9 bases between them. Germline assignment: CDR1 GTSNPN and CDR2 SVGIG (reference sequence). DNA for the CDR3: TGTGCCTGGAGTCCGGGACTGAGCAATCAGCCCCAGCATTTT. Translated: CAWSPGLSNQPQHF.

CDR3 in amino acids: CASNARRRGERYEQYF. CDR3 bases: TGTGCCAGCAACGCCCGGCGGCGGGGGGAGAGGTACGAGCAGTACTTC. This chain connects TRBV13 to TRBJ2-7, with 8 bases aligning to TRBD2. J lost 4 bases, V lost 7 bases, and 15 bases had no gene match. The CDR3 is 16 amino acids. In germline, CDR1 is PRHDT, CDR2 FYEKMQ (reference sequence).

This chain connects TRBV7-3 to TRBJ2-2; weak D call: TRBD1 (6 bases). The CDR3 is made up of 14 amino acids. CDR1 and CDR2 (germline): SGHTA, FQGTGA. Trimming stripped 2 bases from V and 5 bases from J, with 9 bases between. CDR3 in amino acids: CASSLGQRTGELFF. The DNA for the CDR3 is TGTGCCAGCAGCTTAGGACAGCGGACCGGGGAGCTGTTTTTT.

J is TRBJ1-2 and V is TRBV29-1; TRBD1 is a possible D gene (5 bases). The CDR3 runs 14 residues. Germline-derived CDR1 and CDR2 are SQVTM and ANQGSEA. V was shortened by 1 base and J by 7 bases, with 16 bases between the two germline ends. The CDR3 region is CSVEARHRIGGYTF. DNA of the CDR3: TGCAGCGTTGAAGCGAGGCACAGGATTGGTGGCTACACCTTC.

This clone occurred once. The chain links TRBV4-1 to TRBJ2-3, with D tentatively TRBD2 (5 bases). The CDR3 length is 15 residues. The germline V and J ends were trimmed by 0 bases and 5 bases, with 12 bases remaining between them. Germline assignment: CDR1 MGHRA and CDR2 YSYEKL. The CDR3 here is CASSQDRASGDTQYF. DNA of the CDR3: TGCGCCAGCAGCCAAGATAGGGCCAGCGGAGATACGCAGTATTTT.

The V gene is TRBV15, the J gene TRBJ1-4; D is perhaps TRBD1 (5 bases). Germline lookup yields CDR1 LNHNV and CDR2 YYDKDF (reference sequence). This CDR3 spans 16 amino acids. V lost 0 bases and J 7 bases, leaving 15 bases between the germline ends. CDR3 residues: CATSRDDRGYGEKLFF. CDR3 bases: TGTGCCACCAGCAGAGATGATAGGGGATACGGTGAAAAACTGTTTTTT.

The chain has TRBV11-2 and TRBJ1-1; possible D gene TRBD1, 5 bases. The CDR3 contains 13 residues. V lost 0 bases to trimming and J lost 5 bases, with 7 bases between them. The germline V gene encodes CDR1 SGHAT and CDR2 FQNNGV. The CDR3 DNA follows: TGTGCCAGCAGCTTAGAGCGACAGACTGAAGCTTTCTTT. It translates to CASSLERQTEAFF.